This T cell receptor beta chain emerged from a study of OX40 agonist ivuxolimab in advanced cancers. At the level of the study: At 0.01 to 10 mg/kg, ivuxolimab was administered intravenously to patients every 2 weeks. General study findings and limits: Some of the nonresponding patients also showed low levels of normalized T-cell clonal expansion.

Germline CDR1 LNHDA, CDR2 SQIVND (reference sequence). Trimming took 10 bases from V and 8 from J; bases not matched to a gene: 19. The CDR3 is made up of 15 amino acids. The assay was immunoSEQ multiplex PCR, and TCRdb's table has in-frame clones only and misses some. The sample yields 45,000 to 55,000 clones, 83% seen once. Of note for this clone: Antigen unknown.

The receptor was derived from an adult with an advanced solid tumor such as melanoma, head and neck, liver or kidney cancer. The specimen comprised CD4+ or CD8+ T cells sorted from blood, sampled in a trial of the OX40 agonist ivuxolimab. The chain uses TRBV19 and TRBJ1-2; 7 bases align to TRBD1. CDR3 sequence: CATRQGMRSQGGYTF. The CDR3 nucleotides are TGTGCCACCCGACAGGGAATGAGAAGCCAAGGCGGCTACACCTTC.